These 17 T cell receptor beta chains were all obtained from the same sample, sequenced in a study of blood T cell repertoires in COVID-19. Using immunoSEQ multiplex PCR, the repertoire was profiled, and TCRdb retains in-frame clones only, with some absent. The sample includes more than 250,000 clones, about 91% of them seen just once. The specimen sequenced was peripheral blood. The source of these receptors is a woman aged 25 to 45 with COVID-19, enrolled during active disease.

The chain carries TRBV28 and TRBJ2-4, with a tentative D call TRBD2 (5 bases). This CDR3 comprises 15 residues. V shed 1 base and J shed 0 bases, with 7 bases lying between them. The germline gives CDR1 MDHEN, CDR2 SYDVKM. The CDR3 is CASSLYGLAKNIQYF. The DNA for the CDR3 is TGTGCCAGCAGTTTATACGGACTAGCCAAAAACATTCAGTACTTC. Combining the CDR3 with reference TRBV28 and TRBJ2-4 gives the whole variable domain DVKVTQSSRYLVKRTGEKVFLECVQDMDHENMFWYRQDPGLGLRLIYFSYDVKMKEKGDIPEGYSVSREKKERFSLILESASTNQTSMYLCASSLYGLAKNIQYFGAGTRLSVL.

A few counts support this clone. The chain employs TRBV2 and TRBJ2-1, with 8 bases fitting TRBD1. The CDR3 has 13 residues. From germline, CDR1 is SNHLY and CDR2 FYNNEI. Germline trimming cut 4 bases from V and 8 bases from J; bases unmatched to any gene: 4. The CDR3 spells CASSGQGLDEQFF. The CDR3, as DNA: TGTGCCAGCAGTGGACAGGGGCTGGATGAGCAGTTCTTC.

The chain is built from TRBV30 and TRBJ1-2, with D tentatively TRBD1 (5 bases). From germline, CDR1 is GTSNPN and CDR2 SVGIG (reference sequence). The V gene lost 6 bases and the J gene lost 2 bases, with 10 bases spanning the gap. CDR3 length: 12 amino acids. The CDR3 spells CACWGQNYGYTF. The CDR3 DNA sequence: TGTGCCTGTTGGGGCCAGAACTATGGCTACACCTTC.

This chain joins TRBV3-1 (or the pseudogene TRBV3-2) and TRBJ1-4; weak D call: TRBD1 (5 bases). The CDR3 spans 12 residues. Between the trimmed V and J ends, which lost 5 bases and 8 bases, there was a span of 9 bases. In germline, CDR1 is LGHDT, CDR2 YNNKEL (reference sequence). The CDR3 here is CASSWEGEKLFF. The CDR3 DNA is TGTGCCAGCAGCTGGGAGGGGGAAAAACTGTTTTTT.

This clone has just a few counts. This rearrangement joins TRBV5-1 to TRBJ2-2, with 9 bases aligning to TRBD1. This CDR3 region has 14 residues. The V and J ends lost 1 base and 7 bases, in that order; junction bases with no gene match: 2. Germline CDR1 and CDR2: SGHRS and YFSETQ. DNA for the CDR3: TGCGCCAGCAGCTTGAGACAGGGGGTCGGGGAGCTGTTTTTT. This gives the protein CASSLRQGVGELFF.

V is TRBV13 and J is TRBJ2-7; the D gene is possibly TRBD1 (5 bases). The ends were cut back, 6 bases at V and 6 bases at J, with 15 bases in the middle. CDR3 length: 13 residues. CDR1 and CDR2 (germline): PRHDT, FYEKMQ (reference sequence). CDR3 nucleotides: TGTGCCAGCAGTCGACGGCAGGGTGGCGAGCAGTACTTC. Translating gives CASSRRQGGEQYF. Full variable domain (remainder filled in from reference TRBV13 and TRBJ2-7): AAGVIQSPRHLIKEKRETATLKCYPIPRHDTVYWYQQGPGQDPQFLISFYEKMQSDKGSIPDRFSAQQFSDYHSELNMSSLELGDSALYFCASSRRQGGEQYFGPGTRLTVT.

The genes are TRBV5-1 and TRBJ1-1; 7 positions match TRBD1. Trimming cost V 0 bases and J 6 bases; bases outside gene matches: 5. The CDR3 is made up of 14 amino acids. The germline CDR1 and CDR2 sequences are SGHRS and YFSETQ. DNA of the CDR3: TGCGCCAGCAGCTTGGACGGGACAGCCTCTGAAGCTTTCTTT. Translation: CASSLDGTASEAFF.

The chain combines TRBV28 with TRBJ1-5; D not resolved. The CDR3 sequence is 14 residues long. V was shortened by 2 bases and J by 3 bases, with 8 bases between the two germline ends. Germline V lookup: CDR1 MDHEN, CDR2 SYDVKM. The CDR3 is CASSLRSVNQPQHF. CDR3 nucleotide sequence: TGTGCCAGCAGTTTACGGAGCGTCAATCAGCCCCAGCATTTT.

This chain connects TRBV7-2 to TRBJ1-5; a possible D gene is TRBD1 (6 bases). The CDR3 is made up of 17 amino acids. Trimming took off 6 bases at V and 6 bases at J, with 24 bases between the two ends. Germline values: CDR1 SGHTA, CDR2 FQGNSA. The CDR3 loop reads CASRRTPGDAPGQPQHF. CDR3 DNA: TGTGCCAGCAGGCGGACCCCAGGGGATGCCCCAGGTCAGCCCCAGCATTTT.

The rearrangement joins TRBV10-3 to TRBJ2-5; D is perhaps TRBD2 (6 bases). Trimming left V 0 bases short and J 4 bases short, with 9 bases between. Germline lookup yields CDR1 ENHRY and CDR2 SYGVKD. This CDR3 has 14 residues. As DNA, the CDR3 is TGTGCCATCAGTGAGTCCGCAGCGGGAGAGACCCAGTACTTC. Residues: CAISESAAGETQYF.

The J gene is TRBJ2-3, the V gene TRBV27, with TRBD1 identical over 7 bases. The CDR3 runs to 19 residues. V was pared by 5 bases and J by 11 bases, with 28 bases of the junction left unmatched. Germline V gene lookup returns CDR1 MNHEY and CDR2 SMNVEV (reference sequence). The CDR3: CASSPISTRGQGEWCGQYF. The CDR3 region has the DNA TGTGCCAGCAGTCCCATCTCCACACGGGGCCAGGGGGAATGGTGCGGGCAGTATTTT.

In DNA form, the CDR3 reads TGTGCCAGCAGGACGGGACTCAATCAGCCCCAGCATTTT. This sequence encodes CASRTGLNQPQHF. The chain is built from TRBV2 and TRBJ1-5, with a weak D call TRBD1 (5 bases). Trimming pared 6 bases from V and 3 bases from J, leaving 9 bases between. From germline, CDR1 is SNHLY and CDR2 FYNNEI. This CDR3 is 13 amino acids long. The whole variable domain, filled in from reference TRBV2 and TRBJ1-5, reads EPEVTQTPSHQVTQMGQEVILRCVPISNHLYFYWYRQILGQKVEFLVSFYNNEISEKSEIFDDQFSVERPDGSNFTLKIRSTKLEDSAMYFCASRTGLNQPQHFGDGTRLSIL.

Points on this clone: A junction end diverges from the germline sequence, so it may reflect a read error. This chain links TRBV12-3 or TRBV12-4 with TRBJ2-4; D gene uncertain. This CDR3 has 11 amino acids. The DNA for the CDR3 is TGTGCCAGCAGTTTAGGTCTGAGACACGACTTC. It yields the protein CASSLGLRHDF.

The chain combines TRBV6-5 with TRBJ2-2; D perhaps matches TRBD1 (6 bases). Trimming cost V 7 bases and J 0 bases, with 9 bases left between them. Germline V gene sequence: CDR1 MNHEY, CDR2 SVGAGI. CDR3 size: 14 residues. CDR3 in amino acids: CASMQGPNTGELFF. As DNA, the CDR3 is TGTGCCAGCATGCAGGGGCCGAACACCGGGGAGCTGTTTTTT.

The chain joins TRBV18 to TRBJ2-5, with 9 nucleotides matching TRBD1. The CDR3 has 16 residues. Germline assignment: CDR1 KGHSH and CDR2 LQKENI. Unmatched junction bases numbered 8, after V lost 3 bases and J lost 3 bases. The CDR3 spells CASSPLQGANKETQYF. For the CDR3, the DNA is TGTGCCAGCTCACCTCTACAGGGGGCGAATAAAGAGACCCAGTACTTC.

V and J are TRBV6-2 or TRBV6-3 and TRBJ2-2; 7 positions agree with TRBD1. V dropped 2 bases and J dropped 5; count of bases not matched to a gene: 14. This CDR3 region has 18 residues. Germline-derived CDR1 and CDR2 are MNHEY and SVGEGT. This chain's CDR3 is CASSYPPDRAGRTGELFF. The CDR3 region has the DNA TGTGCCAGCAGTTACCCACCCGACAGGGCCGGCCGGACCGGGGAGCTGTTTTTT.

The chain has TRBV27 and TRBJ2-1; 9 bases match TRBD1. Germline trimming cut 1 base from V and 2 bases from J; bases unmatched to any gene: 6. Per germline, CDR1 MNHEY and CDR2 SMNVEV (reference sequence). The CDR3 sequence is 17 residues long. The DNA of the CDR3 is TGTGCCAGCAGTTTATTCGGGGGGACAGGGACCTACAATGAGCAGTTCTTC. Amino acids: CASSLFGGTGTYNEQFF.